One and the same sample provided the 23 T cell receptor beta chains below, sequenced in a study of Graves' ophthalmopathy and Graves' hyperthyroidism. Researchers took RNA transcripts and amplified TCR beta CDR3 regions from them. HTBI-primed first-round RT-PCR preceded second-round multiplex PCR. In TCRdb, the multiplex PCR reads were re-called with MiXCR into one record per CDR3 protein. The sample lists some 160,000 distinct CDR3 sequences; 35% to 45% were seen once. The sample comprised peripheral blood. These receptors originate from a man aged 25 to 40 with Graves' ophthalmopathy.

This clonotype appeared many times. The J gene is TRBJ1-2, the V gene TRBV6-1; D not resolved. This CDR3 comprises 14 residues. In germline, CDR1 is MNHNS, CDR2 SASEGT. V shed 3 bases and J shed 5 bases, with 13 bases lying between them. The CDR3 spells CASSDQAGGYGYTF. The CDR3 DNA reads as TGTGCCAGCAGTGACCAAGCGGGCGGGTATGGCTACACCTTC.

Many counts were recorded for this clonotype. J is TRBJ2-5 and V is TRBV2, with D tentatively TRBD2 (6 bases). CDR3 length equals 14 residues. V was shortened by 0 bases and J by 2 bases, with 7 bases between the two germline ends. Per germline, CDR1 SNHLY and CDR2 FYNNEI. CDR3 nucleotide sequence: TGTGCCAGCAGTGAAGCGGGACTGCAAGAGACCCAGTACTTC. Amino acid sequence: CASSEAGLQETQYF. The full variable domain, in which reference TRBV2 and TRBJ2-5 provide the parts outside the CDR3, is EPEVTQTPSHQVTQMGQEVILRCVPISNHLYFYWYRQILGQKVEFLVSFYNNEISEKSEIFDDQFSVERPDGSNFTLKIRSTKLEDSAMYFCASSEAGLQETQYFGPGTRLLVL.

This clonotype was counted at least ten times. The CDR3 sequence: CASSSQGALASGDTEAFF. DNA for the CDR3: TGTGCCAGCAGTTCCCAGGGGGCGCTGGCGTCGGGGGACACTGAAGCTTTCTTT. The chain carries TRBV28 and TRBJ1-1; TRBD1 agrees at 8 bases. Looked up from germline, CDR1 is MDHEN and CDR2 is SYDVKM. This CDR3 region has 18 residues. V gave up 4 bases and J gave up 3 bases; unmatched junction bases: 16.

The rearrangement links TRBV7-8 to TRBJ2-5; possibly TRBD2 for D (5 bases). Germline V gene lookup returns CDR1 SGHVS and CDR2 FQNEAQ. V lost 5 bases to trimming and J lost 1 base, with 17 bases between them. The CDR3 has 16 amino acids. The CDR3 DNA reads as TGTGCCAGCAGCCCCCGGTGGGGTAGCGCCCAAGAGACCCAGTACTTC. Translated, it gives CASSPRWGSAQETQYF.

The sample holds many counts of this clonotype. This chain uses TRBV29-1 with TRBJ2-2; TRBD2 is a possible D gene (6 bases). In germline, CDR1 is SQVTM, CDR2 ANQGSEA. V lost 3 bases and J 7 bases, leaving 12 bases between the germline ends. This CDR3 is built from 13 residues. The CDR3 loop is CSVEEGRDGELFF. In nucleotides, the CDR3 is TGCAGCGTTGAGGAGGGGCGGGACGGGGAGCTGTTTTTT.

This clonotype was picked up a small number of times. The V and J genes are TRBV6-1 and TRBJ1-2; 9 bases map to TRBD1. The CDR3 contains 14 residues. The J segment lost 7 bases and the V segment lost 6 bases, leaving 9 bases of the junction unmatched. From germline, CDR1 is MNHNS and CDR2 SASEGT. The CDR3 loop reads CASRRTGEFGGYTF. The CDR3 nucleotides are TGTGCCAGCAGACGGACAGGGGAGTTTGGTGGCTACACCTTC.

The chain joins TRBV27 to TRBJ1-6; no clear D gene. Germline assignment: CDR1 MNHEY and CDR2 SMNVEV (reference sequence). The CDR3 spans 12 residues. V was shortened by 6 bases and J by 7 bases, with 7 bases between the two germline ends. CDR3 sequence reads: CASRQRNSPLHF. For the CDR3, the DNA is TGTGCCAGCAGACAGCGAAATTCACCCCTCCACTTT.

This clonotype showed up many times. J is TRBJ1-3 and V is TRBV7-2; D is unclear. The CDR3 consists of 14 residues. The V and J ends lost 4 bases and 0 bases respectively, with 7 bases between them. Germline V gene sequence: CDR1 SGHTA, CDR2 FQGNSA. The CDR3 reads CASSSGLSGNTIYF. The CDR3 DNA reads as TGTGCCAGCAGCTCAGGCCTCTCTGGAAACACCATATATTTT.

This clonotype has a count of ten or more. V gene TRBV15 combines with J gene TRBJ1-5, with D possibly TRBD1 on 5 matching bases. The CDR3 has 15 amino acids. V lost 0 bases and J 6 bases, leaving 12 bases between the germline ends. The germline CDR1 and CDR2 sequences are LNHNV and YYDKDF (reference sequence). CDR3 nucleotides: TGTGCCACCAGCAGAGATGTTATGGGGACTCAGCCCCAGCATTTT. Translated, it gives CATSRDVMGTQPQHF.

In its sample, this clonotype was seen many times. The rearrangement uses TRBV9 and TRBJ1-5, with D tentatively TRBD1 (6 bases). V lost 2 bases to trimming and J lost 4 bases, with 13 bases between them. The CDR3 loop spans 15 amino acids. Per germline, CDR1 SGDLS and CDR2 YYNGEE. CDR3 amino acids: CASSVLTGFNQPQHF. The CDR3 DNA reads as TGTGCCAGCAGCGTCTTAACAGGGTTTAATCAGCCCCAGCATTTT. The variable domain in full, completed from reference TRBV9 and TRBJ1-5, reads DSGVTQTPKHLITATGQRVTLRCSPRSGDLSVYWYQQSLDQGLQFLIQYYNGEERAKGNILERFSAQQFPDLHSELNLSSLELGDSALYFCASSVLTGFNQPQHFGDGTRLSIL.

The J gene is TRBJ2-4, the V gene TRBV7-2; D is uncertain. Germline assignment: CDR1 SGHTA and CDR2 FQGNSA. The germline V and J ends were trimmed by 1 base and 9 bases, with 10 bases remaining between them. The CDR3 consists of 13 residues. The CDR3, as DNA: TGTGCCAGCAGCTTAGACGCGATACGCATTCAGTACTTC. This codes for CASSLDAIRIQYF.

This clonotype came up many times. The V call is TRBV6-2 or TRBV6-3, the J call TRBJ2-7; D tentatively reads TRBD1 or TRBD2 (5 bases each). Between the trimmed V and J ends, which lost 2 bases and 7 bases, there was a span of 24 bases. The V gene's germline CDR1 is MNHEY and CDR2 SVGEGT. The CDR3 loop spans 17 amino acids. CDR3: CASSYLRVSGTVFEQYF. The CDR3 DNA is TGTGCCAGCAGTTACCTGCGGGTCTCGGGGACGGTTTTTGAGCAGTACTTC.

The chain joins TRBV7-2 to TRBJ1-2, with 7 bases that match TRBD1. CDR3 length: 14 amino acids. V lost 5 bases to trimming and J lost 6 bases; unmatched junction nucleotides: 9. Germline values: CDR1 SGHTA, CDR2 FQGNSA. In DNA form, the CDR3 reads TGTGCCAGCAGCCAAGCCACAGGGGTGGATGGCTACACCTTC. Its protein product is CASSQATGVDGYTF.

The gene calls are TRBV29-1 and TRBJ1-1; 7 positions agree with TRBD1. J gave up 3 bases and V 7 bases, and 2 bases lay outside the gene matches. The CDR3 runs to 11 residues. Germline V lookup: CDR1 SQVTM, CDR2 ANQGSEA. The CDR3 sequence: CSGGTDTEAFF. CDR3 nucleotides: TGCAGCGGCGGGACAGACACTGAAGCTTTCTTT.

The chain carries TRBV6-2 or TRBV6-3 and TRBJ2-7; D might be TRBD2 (5 bases). CDR3 length equals 13 residues. V lost 8 bases, J lost 1 base, and 12 bases lay in between. The germline V gene encodes CDR1 MNHEY and CDR2 SVGEGT. The CDR3 protein is CASQDSPSYEQYF. The CDR3 coding sequence is TGTGCCAGCCAGGACTCCCCGTCCTACGAGCAGTACTTC.

This clonotype was counted many times. CDR3 in DNA: TGCAGCGTTGATGAGGGGGTCTTCTATGGCTACACCTTC. Protein product: CSVDEGVFYGYTF. V gene TRBV29-1 combines with J gene TRBJ1-2; D may be TRBD1 (6 bases). Trimming removed 3 bases from V and 4 bases from J, with 12 bases in between. CDR3 size: 13 residues. Germline-derived CDR1 and CDR2 are SQVTM and ANQGSEA.

In this sample, this clonotype turned up many times. The genes are TRBV7-2 and TRBJ2-7, with D hard to call. The V gene lost 5 bases and the J gene lost 6 bases, with 11 bases spanning the gap. CDR1 is SGHTA, CDR2 FQGNSA, per germline. CDR3 length: 12 residues. CDR3 residues: CASSRELLEQYF. For the CDR3, the DNA is TGTGCCAGCAGCCGAGAGCTCCTCGAGCAGTACTTC.

This clonotype was counted a few times. The chain is built from TRBV6-5 and TRBJ2-2; D is uncertain. The V and J ends lost 2 bases and 0 bases respectively, with 10 bases between them. The germline CDR1 and CDR2 sequences are MNHEY and SVGAGI. CDR3 length: 16 amino acids. CDR3 residues: CASSYPYGANTGELFF. DNA of the CDR3: TGTGCCAGCAGTTACCCCTATGGGGCGAACACCGGGGAGCTGTTTTTT.

This clonotype was recorded once. The CDR3 sequence is CASSLVGNYGYTF. CDR3 DNA: TGTGCCAGCAGCTTAGTGGGGAACTATGGCTACACCTTC. J is TRBJ1-2 and V is TRBV7-2; D uncertain. Trimming pared 1 base from V and 2 bases from J, leaving 5 bases between. CDR1 and CDR2 from the germline V gene are SGHTA and FQGNSA. The CDR3 is made up of 13 amino acids.

Many counts were recorded for this clonotype. The gene calls are TRBV2 and TRBJ2-2; TRBD2 might be the D (6 bases). The CDR3 runs to 13 residues. V shed 6 bases and J shed 4 bases, with 9 bases lying between them. The germline V gene has CDR1 SNHLY and CDR2 FYNNEI. CDR3 in DNA: TGTGCCAGCAGACTGGAGGGCACCGGGGAGCTGTTTTTT. Translated, it gives CASRLEGTGELFF.

This clonotype was detected many times. V usage is TRBV13 and J usage is TRBJ2-7; TRBD2 might be the D (6 bases). In germline, CDR1 is PRHDT, CDR2 FYEKMQ (reference sequence). The V end was cut by 1 base, the J end by 5 bases, with 18 bases between. This CDR3 is 16 amino acids long. This chain's CDR3 is CASSLERPGSGNEQYF. The DNA of the CDR3 is TGTGCCAGCAGCTTAGAGCGCCCCGGGAGTGGCAACGAGCAGTACTTC.

The V gene is TRBV6-2 or TRBV6-3, the J gene TRBJ2-7; TRBD1 matches 9 bases. V was pared by 6 bases and J by 4 bases, with 7 bases of the junction left unmatched. The CDR3 is 14 amino acids. The germline CDR1 and CDR2 sequences are MNHEY and SVGEGT. CDR3 DNA: TGTGCCAGCAGAAGGGACAGGGATTCTTACGAGCAGTACTTC. It specifies CASRRDRDSYEQYF.

This clonotype was seen many times. The genes are TRBV15 and TRBJ2-7, with D possibly matching TRBD1 (5 bases). The V gene lost 9 bases and the J gene lost 5 bases, with 8 bases spanning the gap. The CDR3 is 10 amino acids. Per germline, CDR1 LNHNV and CDR2 YYDKDF (reference sequence). CDR3 residues: CATGLHEQYF. The CDR3 DNA reads TGTGCCACGGGGCTCCACGAGCAGTACTTC.